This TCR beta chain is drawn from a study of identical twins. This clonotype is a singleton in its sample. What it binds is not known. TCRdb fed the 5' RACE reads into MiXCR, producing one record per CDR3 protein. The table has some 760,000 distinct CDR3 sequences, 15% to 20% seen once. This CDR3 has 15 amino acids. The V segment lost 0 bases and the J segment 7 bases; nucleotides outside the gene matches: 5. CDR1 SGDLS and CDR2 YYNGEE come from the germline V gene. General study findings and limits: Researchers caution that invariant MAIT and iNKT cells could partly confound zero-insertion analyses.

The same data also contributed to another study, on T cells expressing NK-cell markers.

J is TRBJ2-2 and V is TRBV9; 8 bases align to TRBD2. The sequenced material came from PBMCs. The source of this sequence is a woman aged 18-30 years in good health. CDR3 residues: CASSVEVAGNGELFF. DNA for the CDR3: TGTGCCAGCAGCGTAGAAGTAGCGGGAAACGGGGAGCTGTTTTTT.